What follows are 30 T cell receptor beta chains derived from one specimen sequenced in a study of shared clonotypes between healthy human individuals. The assay was immunoSEQ multiplex PCR, and TCRdb's table has in-frame clones only and misses some. Counted here are 1,500,000 or so clones, approximately 98.5% occurring once; the ten biggest clones make up roughly 0.35%. The sequencing sample was made of naive CD4+ T cells sorted from blood. Regarding subset: CD45RA+ positively selected. All receptors come from a man aged 30-40 years in good health.

The CDR3 DNA reads as TGTGCCAGCAGTTTTATTAGGAGGGGAGGGCTCACCGGGGAGCTGTTTTTT. This translates into CASSFIRRGGLTGELFF. The chain employs TRBV28 and TRBJ2-2, with TRBD2 matching 7 bases. Per germline, CDR1 MDHEN and CDR2 SYDVKM. The CDR3 has 17 amino acids. Trimming at V came to 3 bases and at J to 4 bases, leaving 11 bases not matched to a gene. The full variable domain, its missing parts supplied by reference TRBV28 and TRBJ2-2, is DVKVTQSSRYLVKRTGEKVFLECVQDMDHENMFWYRQDPGLGLRLIYFSYDVKMKEKGDIPEGYSVSREKKERFSLILESASTNQTSMYLCASSFIRRGGLTGELFFGEGSRLTVL.

The chain uses TRBV5-1 and TRBJ2-7; possibly TRBD1 for D (6 bases). CDR3 length: 14 amino acids. Between the trimmed V and J ends, which lost 0 bases and 4 bases, there was a span of 11 bases. In germline, CDR1 is SGHRS, CDR2 YFSETQ. CDR3 DNA: TGCGCCAGCAGCTTGGAAGGCAGGGGTTACGAGCAGTACTTC. This gives the protein CASSLEGRGYEQYF.

With respect to this clone: Other nucleotide sequences from this sample produce the same CDR3. CDR3 in amino acids: CASSSSGRAPYEQYF. CDR3 in DNA: TGTGCCAGCAGCTCAAGCGGGAGGGCCCCCTACGAGCAGTACTTC. The J gene is TRBJ2-7, the V gene TRBV5-4, with 10 bases fitting TRBD2. The germline V gene has CDR1 SGHNT and CDR2 YYREEE (reference sequence). The CDR3 totals 15 residues. V lost 3 bases to trimming and J lost 2 bases; unmatched junction nucleotides: 5. The full variable domain, rest sourced from reference TRBV5-4 and TRBJ2-7, is ETGVTQSPTHLIKTRGQQVTLRCSSQSGHNTVSWYQQALGQGPQFIFQYYREEENGRGNFPPRFSGLQFPNYSSELNVNALELDDSALYLCASSSSGRAPYEQYFGPGTRLTVT.

The rearrangement links TRBV11-2 to TRBJ2-1; 12 bases map to TRBD2. CDR3 length equals 15 residues. V shed 9 bases, J shed 5 bases, and the junction held 8 bases outside the gene matches. In germline, CDR1 is SGHAT, CDR2 FQNNGV. CDR3 DNA sequence: TGTGCCAGTCGACGGACTAGCGGGAAAGACAATGAGCAGTTCTTC. Translating gives CASRRTSGKDNEQFF.

The gene calls are TRBV9 and TRBJ1-2; D gene unclear. V was clipped by 6 bases and J by 6 bases, with 15 bases between them. CDR1 is SGDLS and CDR2 is YYNGEE in the germline V gene. The CDR3 spans 13 residues. CDR3 bases: TGTGCCAGCACGGGCTGGAGCGGTGATGGCTACACCTTC. This codes for CASTGWSGDGYTF.

V is TRBV7-2 and J is TRBJ2-7; D is perhaps TRBD2 (6 bases). Per the germline V gene, CDR1 is SGHTA and CDR2 is FQGNSA. The CDR3 is 15 residues long. V dropped 1 base and J dropped 3 bases, with 13 bases sitting between them. The CDR3 bases are TGTGCCAGCAGCTTAGGTCGAATAGCGGTCTACGAGCAGTACTTC. As protein: CASSLGRIAVYEQYF.

The chain links TRBV7-8 to TRBJ2-1; possible D gene TRBD2, 6 bases. Trimming removed 0 bases from V and 9 bases from J, with 9 bases in between. The germline V gene encodes CDR1 SGHVS and CDR2 FQNEAQ. The CDR3 is 13 residues long. The CDR3 DNA sequence: TGTGCCAGCAGCTTAGCGCGGACTACTGAGCAGTTCTTC. Translated: CASSLARTTEQFF. The full variable domain, in which reference TRBV7-8 and TRBJ2-1 provide the parts outside the CDR3, is GAGVSQSPRYKVAKRGQDVALRCDPISGHVSLFWYQQALGQGPEFLTYFQNEAQLDKSGLPSDRFFAERPEGSVSTLKIQRTQQEDSAVYLCASSLARTTEQFFGPGTRLTVL.

The rearrangement joins TRBV2 to TRBJ2-5, with TRBD1 identical over 9 bases. CDR3 size: 14 residues. The V gene end was trimmed by 0 bases and the J gene end by 7 bases; junction bases not matched to a gene: 3. Germline CDR1 reads SNHLY; CDR2 reads FYNNEI. The CDR3 DNA reads TGTGCCAGCAGTGAAGCCGGACAGGGGTTGACCCAGTACTTC. Residues: CASSEAGQGLTQYF.

V and J are TRBV5-1 and TRBJ1-1; D is unclear. V gave up 4 bases and J gave up 4 bases, with 14 bases separating them. The CDR3 is 14 residues long. Germline CDR1 and CDR2: SGHRS and YFSETQ. Here the CDR3 reads CASSDKVTATEAFF. The CDR3 region has the DNA TGCGCCAGCAGCGATAAGGTGACGGCCACTGAAGCTTTCTTT.

This chain joins TRBV27 and TRBJ2-3; the D is unclear. From germline, CDR1 is MNHEY and CDR2 SMNVEV (reference sequence). With 3 bases removed from V and 2 bases from J, the gap between germline ends came to 9 bases. The CDR3 spans 14 residues. The CDR3 sequence is CASSFLPNTDTQYF. CDR3 coding DNA: TGTGCCAGCAGTTTTCTCCCGAACACAGATACGCAGTATTTT.

The chain uses TRBV5-5 and TRBJ1-2; the D is unclear. V was trimmed by 2 bases and J by 0 bases, leaving 11 bases between them. The CDR3 totals 15 residues. CDR1 is SGHKS and CDR2 is YYEKEE in the germline V gene (reference sequence). DNA of the CDR3: TGTGCCAGCAGCTTTTCGACAAAATCTAACTATGGCTACACCTTC. Protein: CASSFSTKSNYGYTF.

This clone was counted once. The rearrangement uses TRBV2 and TRBJ1-2; 8 nucleotides line up with TRBD1. With V trimmed by 11 bases and J by 7 bases, 9 bases remained unmatched. The CDR3 is made up of 12 amino acids. Germline assignment: CDR1 SNHLY and CDR2 FYNNEI. CDR3 in DNA: TGTGCCGGTCAGACAGGGGATGGTGGCTACACCTTC. Translated: CAGQTGDGGYTF. The whole variable domain, remainder taken from reference TRBV2 and TRBJ1-2, is EPEVTQTPSHQVTQMGQEVILRCVPISNHLYFYWYRQILGQKVEFLVSFYNNEISEKSEIFDDQFSVERPDGSNFTLKIRSTKLEDSAMYFCAGQTGDGGYTFGSGTRLTVV.

In regard to this clone: Other nucleotide sequences from this sample produce the same CDR3. The V gene is TRBV5-1, the J gene TRBJ2-1, with D tentatively TRBD1 or TRBD2 (6 bases each). The CDR3 runs 15 residues. Germline CDR1 and CDR2: SGHRS and YFSETQ. Between the trimmed V and J ends, which lost 5 bases and 0 bases, there was a span of 12 bases. CDR3 sequence (DNA): TGCGCCAGCAGTTTAGGGGGGAGCTCCTACAATGAGCAGTTCTTC. Amino acid sequence: CASSLGGSSYNEQFF.

The rearrangement links TRBV6-5 to TRBJ2-3; no definite D call. The CDR3 is made up of 14 amino acids. Trimming left V 2 bases short and J 4 bases short, with 10 bases between. CDR1 MNHEY and CDR2 SVGAGI come from the germline V gene. CDR3 protein: CASSYPSRPDTQYF. CDR3 bases: TGTGCCAGCAGTTACCCGTCTAGGCCAGATACGCAGTATTTT.

V gene TRBV2 combines with J gene TRBJ2-7; 10 nucleotides align to TRBD1. The V and J ends lost 4 bases and 0 bases, in that order; junction bases with no gene match: 21. This CDR3 has 21 amino acids. Germline CDR1 SNHLY, CDR2 FYNNEI. CDR3 amino acids: CASSGATFRDRGPLDSYEQYF. DNA for the CDR3: TGTGCCAGCAGTGGAGCGACCTTCCGGGACAGGGGTCCTTTGGACTCCTACGAGCAGTACTTC.

The chain couples TRBV5-4 to TRBJ2-5; 9 bases agree with TRBD2. The trim removed 4 bases at V and 5 bases at J, leaving 9 bases unmatched. The CDR3 loop spans 15 amino acids. CDR1 is SGHNT, CDR2 YYREEE, per germline (reference sequence). The CDR3 nucleotides read TGTGCCAGCAGCCCCAAAGCGGGAGGCGGTGAGACCCAGTACTTC. It is translated as CASSPKAGGGETQYF.

This chain links TRBV6-4 with TRBJ1-1; weak D call: TRBD1 (5 bases). V dropped 4 bases and J dropped 2 bases, with 17 bases sitting between them. This CDR3 is 16 amino acids long. Per the germline V gene, CDR1 is MRHNA and CDR2 is SNTAGT. As DNA, the CDR3 is TGTGCCAGCAGTGCTCTCCCAAGAGGGGCCAACACTGAAGCTTTCTTT. Its translation is CASSALPRGANTEAFF.

The rearrangement joins TRBV18 to TRBJ2-7; a possible D gene is TRBD2 (6 bases). The CDR3 has 16 residues. V was pared by 4 bases and J by 2 bases, with 18 bases between. Germline CDR1 and CDR2: KGHSH and LQKENI. The CDR3 spells CASSRWGTERAYEQYF. For the CDR3, the DNA is TGTGCCAGCTCACGCTGGGGGACTGAACGGGCCTACGAGCAGTACTTC.

The chain joins TRBV6-1 to TRBJ1-5, with D uncertain. The CDR3 contains 18 residues. Per the germline V gene, CDR1 is MNHNS and CDR2 is SASEGT. V shed 0 bases and J shed 1 base, with 16 bases lying between them. CDR3 region: CASSEAWGRGSSNQPQHF. The DNA of the CDR3 is TGTGCCAGCAGTGAAGCCTGGGGTCGGGGTAGCAGCAATCAGCCCCAGCATTTT.

This chain joins TRBV18 and TRBJ1-1; 8 nucleotides match TRBD1. This CDR3 region has 14 residues. CDR1 is KGHSH, CDR2 LQKENI, per germline. The V gene end was trimmed by 5 bases and the J gene end by 1 base; junction bases not matched to a gene: 3. DNA for the CDR3: TGTGCCAGCTCAAACGGACAGGGGAACACTGAAGCTTTCTTT. Amino acids: CASSNGQGNTEAFF.

The chain carries TRBV11-2 and TRBJ2-6, with 8 positions matching TRBD1. V gave up 5 bases and J gave up 0 bases; unmatched junction bases: 3. Germline loops: CDR1 SGHAT, CDR2 FQNNGV. This CDR3 has 16 residues. DNA for the CDR3: TGTGCCAGCAGCCAGGGGGCAGGCTCTGGGGCCAACGTCCTGACTTTC. Translated: CASSQGAGSGANVLTF. Full variable domain (remainder filled in from reference TRBV11-2 and TRBJ2-6): EAGVAQSPRYKIIEKRQSVAFWCNPISGHATLYWYQQILGQGPKLLIQFQNNGVVDDSQLPKDRFSAERLKGVDSTLKIQPAKLEDSAVYLCASSQGAGSGANVLTFGAGSRLTVL.

A note on this clone: The same CDR3 is also encoded by other DNA sequences in this sample. The chain combines TRBV18 with TRBJ2-5; possibly TRBD1 for D (6 bases). Trimming stripped 3 bases from V and 3 bases from J, with 8 bases between. Germline CDR1 and CDR2: KGHSH and LQKENI. The CDR3 has 13 amino acids. The CDR3 sequence: CASSPGGEETQYF. The CDR3 DNA is TGTGCCAGCTCACCTGGGGGCGAAGAGACCCAGTACTTC.

The V call is TRBV5-1, the J call TRBJ2-7; the D gene is possibly TRBD2 (5 bases). Germline assignment: CDR1 SGHRS and CDR2 YFSETQ. Trimming shortened V by 0 bases and J by 4 bases, and 14 bases separated the two germline ends. This CDR3 has 15 residues. The CDR3 spells CASSLVGERPYEQYF. Written as DNA, the CDR3 is TGCGCCAGCAGCTTGGTTGGGGAGCGCCCTTACGAGCAGTACTTC.

J is TRBJ2-7 and V is TRBV6-1; TRBD2 aligns across 7 bases. The V gene's germline CDR1 is MNHNS and CDR2 SASEGT. This CDR3 spans 14 amino acids. V lost 5 bases, J lost 2 bases, and 6 bases stayed unmatched. Here the CDR3 DNA reads TGTGCCAGCAGTAGCGGGACCGTAGCCTACGAGCAGTACTTC. It specifies CASSSGTVAYEQYF.

The CDR3 DNA reads as TGTGCCAGCAGCGTAGAACTAGACCCGACCTACGAGCAGTACTTC. Protein: CASSVELDPTYEQYF. This sequence joins TRBV9 and TRBJ2-7; D possibly corresponds to TRBD2 (5 bases). V lost 0 bases to trimming and J lost 2 bases, with 12 bases between them. Germline lookup yields CDR1 SGDLS and CDR2 YYNGEE. CDR3 length: 15 residues.

The rearrangement links TRBV7-9 to TRBJ2-1; D possibly corresponds to TRBD2 (6 bases). V lost 1 base, J lost 5 bases, and 12 bases lay in between. CDR3 length: 15 residues. The germline gives CDR1 SEHNR, CDR2 FQNEAQ (reference sequence). CDR3 amino acids: CASSLGRRRDNEQFF. CDR3 DNA sequence: TGTGCCAGCAGCTTAGGGCGGAGGAGGGACAATGAGCAGTTCTTC.

Comment on this clone: At one boundary the junction diverges from the germline segment, which might be a read error. The chain joins TRBV20-1 to TRBJ1-4, with 7 bases identical to TRBD1. Germline V gives CDR1 DFQATT, CDR2 SNEGSKA (reference sequence). This CDR3 comprises 8 residues. The CDR3 nucleotides are TGCAGTGCTAGGGGGACAGCTTTT. Translation: CSARGTAF.

In its sample, this clone was seen once. This rearrangement joins TRBV10-1 to TRBJ2-3; TRBD1 is a possible D gene (5 bases). Looked up from germline, CDR1 is WNHNN and CDR2 is SYGVQD (reference sequence). Trimming stripped 3 bases from V and 3 bases from J, with 13 bases between. The CDR3 has 15 residues. CDR3 nucleotides: TGCGCCAGCAGTGAAGGTCCCCACAGGACAGATACGCAGTATTTT. Its translation: CASSEGPHRTDTQYF.

The chain couples TRBV30 to TRBJ2-7; 10 bases fit TRBD1. The CDR3 contains 12 residues. In germline, CDR1 is GTSNPN, CDR2 SVGIG (reference sequence). J was trimmed by 5 bases and V by 7 bases; bases with no gene match: 5. The CDR3 region is CALGTGVHEQYF. The DNA of the CDR3 is TGTGCCTTAGGGACAGGGGTCCACGAGCAGTACTTC. Together with reference TRBV30 and TRBJ2-7, the CDR3 gives the full variable domain: SQTIHQWPATLVQPVGSPLSLECTVEGTSNPNLYWYRQAAGRGLQLLFYSVGIGQISSEVPQNLSASRPQDRQFILSSKKLLLSDSGFYLCALGTGVHEQYFGPGTRLTVT.

The chain recombines TRBV7-7 with TRBJ2-3; 8 bases agree with TRBD2. After removal of 5 bases from V and 3 bases from J, the junction contained 10 bases not matched to a gene. The germline CDR1 and CDR2 sequences are SSHAT and FNYEAQ (reference sequence). The CDR3 spans 16 residues. The CDR3 sequence is CASSPKVGLGTDTQYF. The CDR3, as DNA: TGTGCCAGCAGCCCGAAGGTGGGACTAGGGACAGATACGCAGTATTTT.